A single sample is the source of the 8 T cell receptor beta chains below, sequenced in a study of TET2 disruption in CD19-targeted CAR T cells. These TCRs are of unknown antigen specificity. The treatment here: autologous CTL019 cells: CD19 CAR with 4-1BB and CD3 zeta domains. Using immunoSEQ multiplex PCR, the repertoire was profiled, and TCRdb retains in-frame clones only, with some absent. In all, the sample yields roughly 26,000 clones. The sequenced sample was CD8- CAR+ T cells sorted from cultured blood T cells, obtained for CD19 CAR T cell therapy. Subset: CD8-negative CAR-positive T cells from the infusion product. These receptors all stem from a man between 65 and 85 years old with chronic lymphocytic leukemia.

As regards this clone: Read coverage stops 3 residues before the CDR3 terminus; the germline J gene supplies the remainder. The J gene is TRBJ1-1, the V gene TRBV6-2 or TRBV6-3, with D maybe TRBD1 (5 bases). The CDR3 runs 14 residues. The ends were cut back, 8 bases at V and 5 bases at J, with 18 bases in the middle. CDR1 is MNHEY, CDR2 SVGEGT, per germline. CDR3 DNA, as far as it was read: TGTGCCAGCTCCAAAGTAGGACGGGGGACTGAA. Amino acid sequence: CASSKVGRGTE. In full, the CDR3 reads CASSKVGRGTEAFF.

Worth noting for this clone: The CDR3 end is not reached by the read, which stops 3 residues before it; the germline J gene fills it in. The genes are TRBV7-2 and TRBJ2-7; TRBD2 matches at 9 bases. The V gene's germline CDR1 is SGHTA and CDR2 FQGNSA. V lost 5 bases, J lost 2 bases, and 7 bases stayed unmatched. The CDR3 totals 15 residues. This CDR3 reads CASSIGVAGAYEQYF. Incomplete CDR3 DNA: TGTGCCAGCAGCATCGGGGTAGCGGGGGCCTACGAG.

In regard to this clone: A junction boundary mismatches the germline segment, possibly from a read error. Read data end 3 residues before the CDR3 end; the end is taken from the germline J gene. The V call is TRBV4-2, the J call TRBJ1-5; 8 bases fit TRBD1. Per germline, CDR1 LGHNA and CDR2 YNFKEQ. The CDR3 spans 14 residues. The CDR3 DNA, read in part, is TGCGCCAGCAGCCAGGACAGGGTCTCGGCGCCC. Translating it yields CASSQDRVSAP. From start to end, the CDR3 is CASSQDRVSAPQHF.

Comment on this clone: Sequence at one end of the junction differs from germline and may be a read error. The CDR3 end is not reached by the read, which stops 3 residues before it; the germline J gene fills it in. The chain recombines TRBV4-2 with TRBJ1-2, with a possible D match to TRBD1 (6 bases). The germline V gene has CDR1 LGHNA and CDR2 YNFKEQ. CDR3 size: 15 residues. The sequenced part of the CDR3 DNA is TGCGCCAGCAGCCGACAAAGACAGGTACACTATGGC. The encoded protein is CASSRQRQVHYG. The entire CDR3 is CASSRQRQVHYGYTF.

Comments on this clone: Read data end 3 residues before the CDR3 end; the end is taken from the germline J gene. Distinct nucleotide sequences in the sample also encode this CDR3. This chain joins TRBV20-1 and TRBJ2-3, with 7 bases matching TRBD2. Germline lookup yields CDR1 DFQATT and CDR2 SNEGSKA (reference sequence). CDR3 size: 15 residues. The ends lost 0 bases at V and 5 bases at J; junction bases unmatched: 8. CDR3 loop: CSARDLGGGGDTQYF. The sequenced CDR3 bases are TGCAGTGCTAGAGATCTGGGCGGGGGTGGAGATACG.

As concerns this clone: The sequence runs out 3 residues before the end of the CDR3; the remainder is reconstructed from the germline J gene. V is TRBV5-1 and J is TRBJ2-4, with 9 bases lining up with TRBD2. CDR1 is SGHRS and CDR2 is YFSETQ in the germline V gene. The length of the CDR3 is 14 residues. The CDR3 loop reads CASSSGLANYGQYF. Incomplete CDR3 DNA: TGCGCCAGCAGCTCGGGACTAGCTAACTATGGT.

This clone is labeled medium-sized based on frequency. One end of the junction varies from germline; a read error may be responsible. Read data end 3 residues before the CDR3 end; the end is taken from the germline J gene. Other nucleotide sequences from this sample produce the same CDR3. The chain is built from TRBV14 and TRBJ1-3; TRBD1 agrees at 9 bases. The CDR3 covers 16 residues. Germline V gene sequence: CDR1 SGHDN, CDR2 FVKESK. The covered CDR3 bases are TGTGCCAGCAGCCGAACCGGGACAGGGACTGGAAACACT. It translates to CASSRTGTGTGNT. The complete CDR3 protein is CASSRTGTGTGNTIYF.

Comments on this clone: The read falls 3 residues short of the CDR3 end, and the missing part is taken from the germline J gene. The chain employs TRBV5-5 and TRBJ1-2; 7 nucleotides line up with TRBD1. This CDR3 has 15 amino acids. Germline V gives CDR1 SGHKS, CDR2 YYEKEE (reference sequence). CDR3 bases read: TGTGCCAGCAGCAAGGGACAGAGGGATGGCTACGAC. Protein product: CASSKGQRDGYD. The entire CDR3 protein reads CASSKGQRDGYDYTF.